These 23 T cell receptor beta chains were sequenced from one sample in a study of CD8 T cells in ankylosing spondylitis. In TCRdb, the 5' RACE reads were re-called with MiXCR into one record per CDR3 protein. This table holds fewer than 350,000 distinct CDR3 sequences, 11% found once. Sequencing was performed on blood, either unsorted or a sorted T cell fraction (not recorded which). These receptors were taken from a female donor with ankylosing spondylitis or in good health (not recorded which).

Note on this clonotype: A read error may explain this, as a much larger clone is one base away. V and J are TRBV9 and TRBJ1-2, with 7 bases that match TRBD1. Per the germline V gene, CDR1 is SGDLS and CDR2 is YYNGEE. The CDR3 has 15 residues. Here the CDR3 reads CASSVVPGQNYGDTF. The CDR3 region has the DNA TGTGCCAGCAGCGTAGTCCCGGGACAGAACTATGGCGACACCTTC.

This clonotype appeared many times. The genes are TRBV20-1 and TRBJ1-5; no firm D call. The germline V and J ends were trimmed by 0 bases and 6 bases, with 15 bases remaining between them. The CDR3 extends over 15 amino acids. CDR1 is DFQATT and CDR2 is SNEGSKA in the germline V gene (reference sequence). The CDR3 bases are TGCAGTGCTAGAGATGAGGGTGGAAATGTTCAGCCCCAGCATTTT. It is translated as CSARDEGGNVQPQHF.

This clonotype was recorded at least ten times. The chain links TRBV7-9 to TRBJ2-1; 8 nucleotides line up with TRBD2. Germline CDR1 SEHNR, CDR2 FQNEAQ (reference sequence). CDR3 length equals 15 residues. With V trimmed by 5 bases and J by 8 bases, 11 bases remained unmatched. In DNA, the CDR3 is TGTGCCAGCAGCCGGGAGGGTATGGTATTCGATGAGCAGTTCTTC. As protein: CASSREGMVFDEQFF.

V and J are TRBV28 and TRBJ2-7; 8 bases are a match to TRBD1. The germline V gene has CDR1 MDHEN and CDR2 SYDVKM. CDR3 length: 14 amino acids. V shed 3 bases, J shed 3 bases, and the junction held 4 bases outside the gene matches. Here the CDR3 DNA reads TGTGCCAGCAGTTTTCGGGACAGGTACTACGAGCAGTACTTC. It codes for CASSFRDRYYEQYF.

This clonotype has at least ten counts. The chain has TRBV20-1 and TRBJ1-2, with D hard to call. Germline values: CDR1 DFQATT, CDR2 SNEGSKA (reference sequence). The CDR3 sequence is 13 residues long. Deletions cut 6 bases from V and 4 bases from J, with 15 bases between. This CDR3 reads CSAFSGLGYGYTF. As DNA, the CDR3 is TGCAGTGCGTTCTCTGGGTTGGGCTATGGCTACACCTTC.

The table lists this clonotype with many counts. The chain joins TRBV29-1 to TRBJ2-1; 9 bases fit TRBD1. In germline, CDR1 is SQVTM, CDR2 ANQGSEA. The V gene end was trimmed by 7 bases and the J gene end by 0 bases; junction bases not matched to a gene: 10. CDR3 size: 16 residues. This CDR3 reads CSATRAGQGSYNEQFF. In DNA, the CDR3 is TGCAGCGCAACCAGGGCGGGACAGGGCTCCTACAATGAGCAGTTCTTC.

Regarding this clonotype: A single base separates this from a much larger clone, so it may be a read error. The chain combines TRBV5-1 with TRBJ2-1; 9 bases match TRBD1. The CDR3 has 15 amino acids. Germline V gene lookup returns CDR1 SGHRS and CDR2 YFSETQ. The CDR3 sequence is CASSFGDRAYNVQFF. The CDR3 region has the DNA TGCGCCAGCAGCTTCGGGGACAGGGCCTACAATGTGCAGTTCTTC.

This clonotype occurred many times. The rearrangement links TRBV12-3 or TRBV12-4 to TRBJ2-7; TRBD1 might be the D (6 bases). This CDR3 comprises 12 residues. V lost 4 bases and J 12 bases, leaving 16 bases between the germline ends. In DNA, the CDR3 is TGTGCCAGCAGTTCCGCGACAGGTCCGGCGTACTTC. It translates to CASSSATGPAYF.

To note about this clonotype: Germline and junction disagree at one end, which may indicate a read error. V usage is TRBV5-1 and J usage is TRBJ2-1; D is perhaps TRBD2 (5 bases). Germline V gene lookup returns CDR1 SGHRS and CDR2 YFSETQ. This CDR3 is built from 16 residues. Here the CDR3 reads CASSLFLAASDNEQFF. DNA of the CDR3: TGCGCCAGCAGCTTGTTTCTAGCCGCCTCCGACAATGAGCAGTTCTTC.

There are many counts of this clonotype. The V gene is TRBV2, the J gene TRBJ1-4; D gene unclear. Trimming pared 9 bases from V and 3 bases from J, leaving 17 bases between. Per germline, CDR1 SNHLY and CDR2 FYNNEI. This CDR3 spans 15 amino acids. CDR3 residues: CARGKGHQANEKLFF. As DNA, the CDR3 is TGTGCCAGGGGGAAGGGTCACCAGGCTAATGAAAAACTGTTTTTT.

This sequence joins TRBV5-6 and TRBJ2-1; D ambiguous. The CDR3 runs 13 residues. Germline V gene lookup returns CDR1 SGHDT and CDR2 YYEEEE. V was cut by 0 bases and J by 8 bases, with 9 bases left in between. CDR3 protein: CASSLGTFDEQFF. The DNA of the CDR3 is TGTGCCAGCAGCTTGGGCACCTTTGATGAGCAGTTCTTC.

This clonotype has a count of ten or more. The chain joins TRBV20-1 to TRBJ2-1; the match to TRBD2 covers 11 bases. V shed 7 bases, J shed 8 bases, and the junction held 7 bases outside the gene matches. This CDR3 is 13 amino acids long. The germline V gene has CDR1 DFQATT and CDR2 SNEGSKA (reference sequence). The CDR3: CSGTSGRGDEQFF. The CDR3 DNA follows: TGCAGTGGAACTAGCGGGAGAGGCGATGAGCAGTTCTTC.

This clonotype has at least ten counts. V and J are TRBV28 and TRBJ2-7; no reliable D call. Germline CDR1 reads MDHEN; CDR2 reads SYDVKM. The ends were cut back, 4 bases at V and 9 bases at J, with 16 bases in the middle. This CDR3 is built from 13 residues. CDR3 region: CASSWTGVRWQYF. CDR3 in DNA: TGTGCCAGCAGTTGGACGGGCGTACGATGGCAGTACTTC.

This clonotype turned up a few times. A much larger clone differs from this one at a single base, so this may be a read error. The chain employs TRBV20-1 and TRBJ2-1; tentative D call: TRBD2 (5 bases). Germline V gene sequence: CDR1 DFQATT, CDR2 SNEGSKA (reference sequence). The CDR3 loop spans 16 amino acids. The CDR3, as DNA: TGCTGTGCTAGAGATCGGGGTATGTCCCTGAGCGATGAGCAGTTCTTC. It yields the protein CCARDRGMSLSDEQFF.

This clonotype was seen at least ten times. The chain carries TRBV30 and TRBJ1-3, with TRBD1 matching 9 bases. This CDR3 has 14 residues. V shed 1 base, J shed 3 bases, and the junction held 1 base outside the gene matches. CDR1 and CDR2 (germline): GTSNPN, SVGIG (reference sequence). This chain's CDR3 is CAWSATGGGNTIYF. The CDR3 nucleotides are TGTGCCTGGAGTGCGACAGGGGGTGGAAACACCATATATTTT.

This clonotype was detected ten times or more. This chain joins TRBV28 and TRBJ2-2; possible D gene TRBD2, 6 bases. Trimming removed 4 bases from V and 5 bases from J, with 23 bases in between. CDR1 is MDHEN and CDR2 is SYDVKM in the germline V gene. This CDR3 comprises 18 residues. In DNA form, the CDR3 reads TGTGCCAGCAGTTCCTCCGCGGGGACCGGTCCACCGACCGGGGAGCTGTTTTTT. Protein sequence: CASSSSAGTGPPTGELFF.

This clonotype was counted at least ten times. The V and J genes are TRBV2 and TRBJ1-1; 10 bases map to TRBD1. The CDR3 totals 17 residues. The V and J ends lost 6 bases and 4 bases, in that order; junction bases with no gene match: 14. Per the germline V gene, CDR1 is SNHLY and CDR2 is FYNNEI. The CDR3 sequence is CASRDRGRGSLGTEAFF. The CDR3 DNA reads as TGTGCCAGCAGAGACAGGGGGCGCGGGTCTCTGGGCACTGAAGCTTTCTTT.

CDR3 protein: CASSSGRISSYEQYF. The CDR3 DNA is TGTGCCAGCAGCTCGGGACGGATTAGCTCCTACGAGCAGTACTTC. The chain has TRBV7-2 and TRBJ2-7; TRBD1 or TRBD2 may be the D gene (5 bases each). The CDR3 has 15 residues. V shed 4 bases and J shed 0 bases, with 13 bases lying between them. CDR1 and CDR2 (germline): SGHTA, FQGNSA.

This clonotype was seen ten or more times. V and J are TRBV3-1 and TRBJ2-3; D may match TRBD1 or TRBD2 (6 bases each). Between the trimmed V and J ends, which lost 0 bases and 2 bases, there was a span of 12 bases. CDR1 and CDR2 from the germline V gene are LGHDT and YNNKEL (reference sequence). The CDR3 consists of 16 residues. The CDR3 DNA reads TGTGCCAGCAGCCAAGATCAACGGGGGCACACAGATACGCAGTATTTT. Translating it yields CASSQDQRGHTDTQYF.

The rearrangement uses TRBV10-1 and TRBJ2-3; D remains ambiguous. From germline, CDR1 is WNHNN and CDR2 SYGVQD (reference sequence). Trimming took off 3 bases at V and 2 bases at J, with 9 bases between the two ends. CDR3 length: 14 residues. The CDR3 coding sequence is TGCGCCAGCAGTGACAGCTCTCCCACAGATACGCAGTATTTT. Encoded protein: CASSDSSPTDTQYF.

This clonotype showed up many times. The rearrangement links TRBV7-2 to TRBJ1-1; D is ambiguous. Germline V lookup: CDR1 SGHTA, CDR2 FQGNSA. This CDR3 region has 13 residues. The V gene lost 5 bases and the J gene lost 10 bases, with 17 bases spanning the gap. The CDR3 here is CASSPHLGLAAFF. DNA of the CDR3: TGTGCCAGCAGCCCCCACTTAGGGCTCGCAGCTTTCTTT.

This clonotype showed up many times. The J gene is TRBJ1-3, the V gene TRBV5-6; D ambiguous. With 1 base removed from V and 4 bases from J, the gap between germline ends came to 3 bases. In germline, CDR1 is SGHDT, CDR2 YYEEEE. The CDR3 runs 12 residues. CDR3 coding DNA: TGTGCCAGCAGCTTGTACGGAAACACCATATATTTT. Translating it yields CASSLYGNTIYF.

With respect to this clonotype: The junction departs from the called germline gene at one end, perhaps through a read error. This chain uses TRBV7-2 with TRBJ2-1; weak D call: TRBD2 (5 bases). The length of the CDR3 is 16 residues. From germline, CDR1 is SGHTA and CDR2 FQGNSA. The CDR3 here is CASSSRGGGSHNEQFF. CDR3 DNA sequence: TGTGCCAGCAGCTCCCGGGGTGGCGGCTCCCACAATGAGCAGTTCTTC. The entire variable domain, with the rest obtained from reference TRBV7-2 and TRBJ2-1, is as follows: GAGVSQSPSNKVTEKGKDVELRCDPISGHTALYWYRQSLGQGLEFLIYFQGNSAPDKSGLPSDRFSAERTGGSVSTLTIQRTQQEDSAVYLCASSSRGGGSHNEQFFGPGTRLTVL.